This TCR beta chain was documented in a study of human T cells and chemical hapten exposure. Study at large: Doses of diphenylcyclopropenone went to the patients' scalps weekly throughout the roughly 25-week study.

The time point: patch test 3, about 24 weeks after DPC sensitization. Treatment denoted: therapeutic diphenylcyclopropenone sensitization with weekly scalp DPC. Germline CDR1 reads DFQATT; CDR2 reads SNEGSKA (reference sequence). The CDR3 has 13 residues. Trimming at V came to 3 bases and at J to 5 bases, leaving 2 bases not matched to a gene. Details on this clonotype: What it binds is unknown.

Whole-study results and caveats: Versus controls, expanded TCRs had significantly more large CDR3 similarity clusters.

MiXCR, applied by TCRdb to the RACE reads, yields one record per CDR3 protein. Counted here are roughly 100,000 distinct CDR3 sequences, about 34% occurring once; the ten biggest clones make up around 2.8%. V gene TRBV20-1 combines with J gene TRBJ2-2; 8 bases agree with TRBD2. This clonotype was sampled from a middle-aged man with alopecia areata. Some clones in this sample may be carry-over from other donors' samples. The specimen was whole blood, collected in connection with sensitization to the hapten diphenylcyclopropenone (DPC). The CDR3 coding sequence is TGCAGTGCTAGCCTAGCGGGTACCGGGGAGCTGTTTTTT. This sequence encodes CSASLAGTGELFF.